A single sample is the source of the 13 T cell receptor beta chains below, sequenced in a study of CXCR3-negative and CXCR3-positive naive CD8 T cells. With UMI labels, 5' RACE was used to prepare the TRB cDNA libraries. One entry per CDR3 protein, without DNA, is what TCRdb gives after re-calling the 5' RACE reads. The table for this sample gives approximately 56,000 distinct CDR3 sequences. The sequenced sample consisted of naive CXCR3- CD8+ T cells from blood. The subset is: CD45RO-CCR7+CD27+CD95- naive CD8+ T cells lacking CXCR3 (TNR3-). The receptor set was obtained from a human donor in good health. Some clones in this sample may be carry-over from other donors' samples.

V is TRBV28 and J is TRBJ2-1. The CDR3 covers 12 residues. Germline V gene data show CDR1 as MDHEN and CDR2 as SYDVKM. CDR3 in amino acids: CASSPNPYEQFF.

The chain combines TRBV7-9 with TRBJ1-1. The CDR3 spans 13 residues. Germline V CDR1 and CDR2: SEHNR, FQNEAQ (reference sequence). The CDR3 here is CASSSPMNTEAFF.

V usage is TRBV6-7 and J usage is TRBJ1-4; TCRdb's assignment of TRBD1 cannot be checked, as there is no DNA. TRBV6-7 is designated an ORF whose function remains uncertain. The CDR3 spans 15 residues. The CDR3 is CASRSMGQGDEKLFF.

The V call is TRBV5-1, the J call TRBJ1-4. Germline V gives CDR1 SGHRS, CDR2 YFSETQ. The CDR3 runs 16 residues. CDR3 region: CASSPEGPATNEKLFF. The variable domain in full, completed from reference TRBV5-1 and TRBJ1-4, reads KAGVTQTPRYLIKTRGQQVTLSCSPISGHRSVSWYQQTPGQGLQFLFEYFSETQRNKGNFPGRFSGRQFSNSRSEMNVSTLELGDSALYLCASSPEGPATNEKLFFGSGTQLSVL.

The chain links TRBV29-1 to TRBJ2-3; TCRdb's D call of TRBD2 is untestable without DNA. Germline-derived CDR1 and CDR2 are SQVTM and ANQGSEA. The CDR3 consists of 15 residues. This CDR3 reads CSVEVNRPEGDTQYF.

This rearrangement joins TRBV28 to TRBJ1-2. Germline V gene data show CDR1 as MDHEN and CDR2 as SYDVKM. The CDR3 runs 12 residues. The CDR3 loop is CASSFTYYGYTF.

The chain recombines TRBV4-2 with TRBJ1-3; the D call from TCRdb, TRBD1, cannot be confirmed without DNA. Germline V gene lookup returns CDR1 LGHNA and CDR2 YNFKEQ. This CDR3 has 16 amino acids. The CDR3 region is CASSQLPTGNGNTIYF.

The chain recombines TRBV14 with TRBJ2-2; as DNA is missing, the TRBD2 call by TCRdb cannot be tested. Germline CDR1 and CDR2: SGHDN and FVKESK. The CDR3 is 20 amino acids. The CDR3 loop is CASSFIPGTSGSGDTGELFF.

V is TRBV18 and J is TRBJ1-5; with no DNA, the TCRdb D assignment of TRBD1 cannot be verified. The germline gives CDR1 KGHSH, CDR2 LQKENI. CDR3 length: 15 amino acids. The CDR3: CASSSVPGFNQPQHF.

The CDR3: CATTFLGSREQYF. The genes are TRBV6-5 and TRBJ2-7; the D gene TCRdb calls, TRBD1, cannot be checked with no DNA. Germline V CDR1 and CDR2: MNHEY, SVGAGI. The CDR3 is 13 residues long.

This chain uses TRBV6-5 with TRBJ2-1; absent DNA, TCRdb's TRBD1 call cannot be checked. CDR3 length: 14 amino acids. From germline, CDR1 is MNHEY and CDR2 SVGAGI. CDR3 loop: CASSRISGYNEQFF.

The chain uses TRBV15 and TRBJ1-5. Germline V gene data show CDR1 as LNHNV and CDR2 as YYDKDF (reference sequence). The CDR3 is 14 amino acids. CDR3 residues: CATSDWNSNQPQHF.

The CDR3 protein is CSGVPTGRTEAFF. The chain is built from TRBV20-1 and TRBJ1-1; the D call of TRBD1 rests on TCRdb alone, since no DNA is present to check it. CDR1 DFQATT and CDR2 SNEGSKA come from the germline V gene (reference sequence). The CDR3 spans 13 residues.